This TCR beta chain was sequenced in a study of post-analysis software for immune sequencing data. Study at large: Patients with relapsing-remitting, secondary progressive and progressive-relapsing multiple sclerosis courses were all represented. Findings and caveats of the study: Under the F measure, samples that were prepared in one batch clustered strongly together. There were five TRBV segments more frequent in patients than controls, and TRBV5-6, TRBV5-1 and TRBV20-1 were among them. The normalized Chao1 diversity of multiple sclerosis patients was significantly lower than that of controls.

The TCR beta cDNA libraries contained unique molecular identifiers. From around 0.96 to 9.9 million T cells, 400,000 to 500,000 cDNA molecules were obtained. In TCRdb, the PCR reads were re-called with MiXCR into one record per CDR3 protein. The table has 820,000 or so distinct CDR3 sequences, approximately 53% seen once; the top ten hold about 4.5%. To note about this clonotype: Its target is unknown.

Germline V gene sequence: CDR1 DFQATT, CDR2 SNEGSKA (reference sequence). Between the trimmed V and J ends, which lost 5 bases and 5 bases, there was a span of 15 bases. CDR3 length equals 13 residues. The chain uses TRBV20-1 and TRBJ1-1; tentative D call: TRBD1 (6 bases). Source material: blood. This TCR was recovered from a girl between 5 and 17 years old with multiple sclerosis. The CDR3 bases are TGCAGTGCTCCCCGGGGGGCCCGAACTGAAGCTTTCTTT. This encodes CSAPRGARTEAFF.